The 26 T cell receptor beta chains in this list originate from one sample, sequenced in a study of T cell repertoires in ileal Crohn's disease. Clones were read by immunoSEQ multiplex PCR, and TCRdb kept only the in-frame ones, dropping some. The data hold roughly 8,000 clones, with about 82% observed a single time. Documented time point: inflamed ileum from the surgical specimen. The sample was ileal tissue. The receptors were gathered from an adult with Crohn's disease.

The V and J genes are TRBV15 and TRBJ2-3, with 9 bases lining up with TRBD1. V trimming: 3 bases; J trimming: 3 bases; junction bases outside the gene matches: 7. Germline V gene sequence: CDR1 LNHNV, CDR2 YYDKDF (reference sequence). CDR3 size: 16 residues. CDR3 loop: CATSRPPGQGTDTQYF. For the CDR3, the DNA is TGTGCCACCAGCAGGCCCCCAGGACAGGGGACAGATACGCAGTATTTT.

The rearrangement links TRBV6-4 to TRBJ2-1; 15 nucleotides match TRBD2. The germline CDR1 and CDR2 sequences are MRHNA and SNTAGT. The CDR3 spans 16 residues. Trimming cost V 0 bases and J 6 bases; bases outside gene matches: 0. Here the CDR3 reads CASSDSGLAGGNEQFF. CDR3 coding DNA: TGTGCCAGCAGTGACTCGGGACTAGCGGGAGGCAATGAGCAGTTCTTC.

This chain links TRBV4-2 with TRBJ2-2; D is unclear. The CDR3 runs to 14 residues. Deletions cut 0 bases from V and 7 bases from J, with 9 bases between. Germline V gene sequence: CDR1 LGHNA, CDR2 YNFKEQ. The CDR3 sequence is CASSQDRPIGELFF. The CDR3 DNA sequence: TGTGCCAGCAGCCAAGACCGGCCGATCGGGGAGCTGTTTTTT.

The genes are TRBV27 and TRBJ1-1; 11 nucleotides align to TRBD1. The CDR3 consists of 14 residues. V was pared by 3 bases and J by 5 bases, with 2 bases of the junction left unmatched. CDR1 and CDR2 from the germline V gene are MNHEY and SMNVEV (reference sequence). The CDR3, as DNA: TGTGCCAGCAGTTTTGGACAGGGGGCGACTGAAGCTTTCTTT. It translates to CASSFGQGATEAFF.

The chain joins TRBV6-1 to TRBJ2-7; the D is unclear. The ends were cut back, 7 bases at V and 2 bases at J, with 12 bases in the middle. The CDR3 covers 13 residues. Germline CDR1 MNHNS, CDR2 SASEGT. The CDR3 protein is CASTRPVTYEQYF. The DNA for the CDR3 is TGTGCCAGCACCCGGCCGGTCACCTACGAGCAGTACTTC.

This sequence joins TRBV27 and TRBJ1-1; D unclear. The germline CDR1 and CDR2 sequences are MNHEY and SMNVEV (reference sequence). V lost 3 bases to trimming and J lost 0 bases, with 17 bases between them. This CDR3 region has 17 residues. CDR3 bases: TGTGCCAGCAGTTTTTCCGCGATACCATCGATGAACACTGAAGCTTTCTTT. This codes for CASSFSAIPSMNTEAFF.

The rearrangement links TRBV6-5 to TRBJ2-7; D might be TRBD1 (6 bases). This CDR3 is 13 amino acids long. Looked up from germline, CDR1 is MNHEY and CDR2 is SVGAGI. V gave up 10 bases and J gave up 2 bases, with 15 bases separating them. The CDR3 nucleotides are TGTGCCACTCAGGGTCAGGGGCCCTACGAGCAGTACTTC. Amino acids: CATQGQGPYEQYF.

In this sample, this clone turned up once. The chain uses TRBV10-3 and TRBJ1-1; TRBD1 is a possible D gene (6 bases). The V gene lost 11 bases and the J gene lost 2 bases, with 18 bases spanning the gap. From germline, CDR1 is ENHRY and CDR2 SYGVKD. The CDR3 length is 14 residues. Here the CDR3 DNA reads TGTGCCGTAAGGCAGGGGATTGGAAACACTGAAGCTTTCTTT. Translated, it gives CAVRQGIGNTEAFF.

The rearrangement uses TRBV10-3 and TRBJ2-5; 10 bases agree with TRBD1. The germline V gene encodes CDR1 ENHRY and CDR2 SYGVKD. The CDR3 runs 15 residues. The V and J ends lost 4 bases and 4 bases, in that order; junction bases with no gene match: 6. CDR3 protein: CAISAAGQGGETQYF. The CDR3 coding sequence is TGTGCCATCAGTGCCGCCGGACAGGGGGGAGAGACCCAGTACTTC.

The V gene is TRBV7-8, the J gene TRBJ2-3; 9 bases are a match to TRBD1. Losses at the gene ends were 1 base for V and 2 bases for J; bases not matched to a gene: 4. The germline V gene encodes CDR1 SGHVS and CDR2 FQNEAQ. This CDR3 is 16 amino acids long. Written as DNA, the CDR3 is TGTGCCAGCAGCTTAGGGGGGACAGGGCTCACAGATACGCAGTATTTT. Protein sequence: CASSLGGTGLTDTQYF.

This chain joins TRBV27 and TRBJ2-3; a possible D gene is TRBD2 (7 bases). Trimming removed 5 bases at V and 3 bases at J, with 12 bases between. Germline V gene lookup returns CDR1 MNHEY and CDR2 SMNVEV (reference sequence). CDR3 length: 14 residues. This CDR3 is CASSLRGGTDTQYF. CDR3 nucleotides: TGTGCCAGCAGTCTAAGGGGGGGGACAGATACGCAGTATTTT.

The chain employs TRBV6-6 and TRBJ1-6; no definite D call. The CDR3 length is 14 residues. Per the germline V gene, CDR1 is MNHNY and CDR2 is SVGAGI (reference sequence). V was shortened by 6 bases and J by 0 bases, with 6 bases between the two germline ends. The CDR3 DNA is TGTGCCAGCAGGCAGAGCTCCTATAATTCACCCCTCCACTTT. This sequence encodes CASRQSSYNSPLHF.

V gene TRBV7-2 combines with J gene TRBJ1-1; 9 nucleotides agree with TRBD1. V dropped 3 bases and J dropped 1; count of bases not matched to a gene: 3. The CDR3 has 15 residues. Germline lookup yields CDR1 SGHTA and CDR2 FQGNSA. CDR3 nucleotides: TGTGCCAGCAGCTTGACAGGGGGACCGAACACTGAAGCTTTCTTT. Its translation is CASSLTGGPNTEAFF. The full variable domain, in which reference TRBV7-2 and TRBJ1-1 provide the parts outside the CDR3, is GAGVSQSPSNKVTEKGKDVELRCDPISGHTALYWYRQSLGQGLEFLIYFQGNSAPDKSGLPSDRFSAERTGGSVSTLTIQRTQQEDSAVYLCASSLTGGPNTEAFFGQGTRLTVV.

The J gene is TRBJ2-7, the V gene TRBV4-1; 8 bases are shared with TRBD2. This CDR3 region has 14 residues. Germline V gene data show CDR1 as MGHRA and CDR2 as YSYEKL. V shed 2 bases and J 4 bases; nucleotides not matched to a gene: 4. The CDR3, as DNA: TGCGCCAGCAGCCAACCGGGACTAGATTACGAGCAGTACTTC. Its protein is CASSQPGLDYEQYF.

The chain couples TRBV2 to TRBJ1-1; 8 bases are shared with TRBD1. J lost 6 bases, V lost 5 bases, and 2 bases had no gene match. The length of the CDR3 is 12 residues. The germline V gene has CDR1 SNHLY and CDR2 FYNNEI. The CDR3 region is CASSSTGAEAFF. CDR3 DNA sequence: TGTGCCAGCAGTTCGACAGGGGCTGAAGCTTTCTTT.

The chain recombines TRBV28 with TRBJ2-3; TRBD2 matches 11 bases. Germline V gene sequence: CDR1 MDHEN, CDR2 SYDVKM. The CDR3 runs 16 residues. Losses at the gene ends were 5 bases for V and 7 bases for J; bases not matched to a gene: 11. The CDR3 here is CASSPSLAGGPYTQYF. CDR3 bases: TGTGCCAGCAGTCCCTCGTTAGCGGGAGGGCCTTATACGCAGTATTTT.

This clone was observed a single time. The V and J genes are TRBV6-4 and TRBJ2-3; the match to TRBD2 covers 7 bases. CDR1 and CDR2 from the germline V gene are MRHNA and SNTAGT. With 0 bases clipped from V and 5 bases from J, the junction kept 5 bases outside the gene matches. The CDR3 has 15 residues. The CDR3 sequence is CASSDSAGAGDTQYF. CDR3 nucleotide sequence: TGTGCCAGCAGTGACTCGGCGGGAGCTGGAGATACGCAGTATTTT.

The chain carries TRBV7-6 and TRBJ1-2; 7 nucleotides agree with TRBD1. The CDR3 contains 15 residues. Per the germline V gene, CDR1 is SGHVS and CDR2 is FNYEAQ. The junction had 7 bases not matched to a gene; V was cut back by 4 bases and J by 2 bases. CDR3 region: CASSWRTGSNYGYTF. The DNA for the CDR3 is TGTGCCAGCAGCTGGAGGACAGGATCGAACTATGGCTACACCTTC.

The genes are TRBV7-6 and TRBJ2-3; 7 bases fit TRBD2. CDR1 and CDR2 from the germline V gene are SGHVS and FNYEAQ. The CDR3 is 12 residues long. V was clipped by 4 bases and J by 9 bases; unmatched bases: 4. The CDR3 DNA reads as TGTGCCAGCAGCTCTACTAGCGACACGCAGTATTTT. Its translation is CASSSTSDTQYF.

The chain carries TRBV29-1 and TRBJ2-7; 10 positions match TRBD2. V trimming: 6 bases; J trimming: 2 bases; junction bases outside the gene matches: 4. The CDR3 covers 13 residues. Per the germline V gene, CDR1 is SQVTM and CDR2 is ANQGSEA. Here the CDR3 DNA reads TGCAGCGTCCGACTAGCGGGCCCCTACGAGCAGTACTTC. Translation: CSVRLAGPYEQYF.

J is TRBJ1-1 and V is TRBV7-3; D is undetermined. The CDR3 totals 13 residues. Deletions cut 3 bases from V and 1 base from J, with 6 bases between. Germline CDR1 reads SGHTA; CDR2 reads FQGTGA. Here the CDR3 reads CASSLYENTEAFF. CDR3 DNA: TGTGCCAGCAGCTTGTACGAGAACACTGAAGCTTTCTTT.

The genes are TRBV7-3 and TRBJ2-7; 7 nucleotides align to TRBD2. Trimming at V came to 5 bases and at J to 3 bases, leaving 10 bases not matched to a gene. The CDR3 is 15 residues long. The germline CDR1 and CDR2 sequences are SGHTA and FQGTGA. CDR3: CASSITGERGYEQYF. The CDR3 region has the DNA TGTGCCAGCAGCATTACCGGCGAGCGGGGCTACGAGCAGTACTTC.

The J gene is TRBJ2-7, the V gene TRBV29-1; TRBD2 matches 8 bases. V shed 0 bases and J 5 bases; nucleotides not matched to a gene: 3. Germline assignment: CDR1 SQVTM and CDR2 ANQGSEA. The CDR3 is made up of 13 amino acids. Here the CDR3 DNA reads TGCAGCGTTGAAGACGGGGGGGGAAACGAGCAGTACTTC. Protein sequence: CSVEDGGGNEQYF.

The chain carries TRBV6-1 and TRBJ1-5; 8 bases are a match to TRBD1. Trimming removed 8 bases from V and 7 bases from J; junction bases left unmatched: 13. Germline CDR1 is MNHNS and CDR2 is SASEGT. This CDR3 has 15 amino acids. Here the CDR3 DNA reads TGTGCCAGCTCAGGCACTCAGGGGGCGAACCAGCCCCAGCATTTT. It codes for CASSGTQGANQPQHF.

The chain is built from TRBV30 and TRBJ1-4; 7 nucleotides line up with TRBD1. The CDR3 sequence is 15 residues long. Trimming at V came to 2 bases and at J to 5 bases, leaving 8 bases not matched to a gene. Germline V gene sequence: CDR1 GTSNPN, CDR2 SVGIG (reference sequence). The CDR3 loop is CAWSPLGTVNEKLFF. As DNA, the CDR3 is TGTGCCTGGAGTCCACTCGGGACAGTGAATGAAAAACTGTTTTTT.

This clone was recorded once. The chain is built from TRBV5-1 and TRBJ2-2; D is unclear. Looked up from germline, CDR1 is SGHRS and CDR2 is YFSETQ. The length of the CDR3 is 17 residues. The V gene lost 0 bases and the J gene lost 0 bases, with 12 bases spanning the gap. CDR3 region: CASSLVPVDSNTGELFF. CDR3 DNA: TGCGCCAGCAGCTTGGTTCCGGTAGATTCGAACACCGGGGAGCTGTTTTTT.